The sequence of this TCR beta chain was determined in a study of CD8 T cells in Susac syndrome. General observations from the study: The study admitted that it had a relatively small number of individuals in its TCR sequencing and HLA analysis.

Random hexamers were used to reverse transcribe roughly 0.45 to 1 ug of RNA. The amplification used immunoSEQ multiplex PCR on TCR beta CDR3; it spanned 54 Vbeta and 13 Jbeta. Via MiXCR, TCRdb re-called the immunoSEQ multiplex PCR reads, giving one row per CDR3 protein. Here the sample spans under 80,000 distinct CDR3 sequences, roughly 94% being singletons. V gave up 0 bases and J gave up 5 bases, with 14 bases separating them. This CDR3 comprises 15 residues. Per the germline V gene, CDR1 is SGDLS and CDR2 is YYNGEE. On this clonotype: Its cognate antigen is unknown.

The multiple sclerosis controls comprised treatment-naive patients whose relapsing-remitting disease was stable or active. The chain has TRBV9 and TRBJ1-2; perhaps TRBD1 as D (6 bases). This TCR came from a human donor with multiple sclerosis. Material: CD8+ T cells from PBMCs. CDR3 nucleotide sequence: TGTGCCAGCAGCGTAGGCTGGACAGTGAGGTATGGCTACACCTTC. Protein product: CASSVGWTVRYGYTF.